The 9 T cell receptor beta chains below come from one sample, sequenced in a study of blood T cells in healthy people across ages. PCR was performed a second time for about 7 to 11 cycles using a sample-barcoded 5' primer and a J-beta primer mix. TCRdb re-called the 5' RACE reads through MiXCR, storing one row per CDR3 protein. There are 850,000 to 1,100,000 distinct CDR3 sequences in the sample; around two fifths occur only once, and about an eighth lies in the top ten. The sample comprised blood. These receptors all stem from a man younger than 35 in good health.

This chain's CDR3 is CASSTQGALYGYTF. The CDR3 bases are TGTGCCAGCAGTACTCAGGGAGCACTATATGGCTACACCTTC. V and J are TRBV28 and TRBJ1-2; D possibly corresponds to TRBD1 (5 bases). The germline CDR1 and CDR2 sequences are MDHEN and SYDVKM. V lost 5 bases to trimming and J lost 5 bases, with 15 bases between them. This CDR3 comprises 14 residues.

The chain combines TRBV6-5 with TRBJ2-3; 8 nucleotides align to TRBD2. V dropped 10 bases and J dropped 2; count of bases not matched to a gene: 11. This CDR3 comprises 15 residues. Germline V gene lookup returns CDR1 MNHEY and CDR2 SVGAGI. In nucleotides, the CDR3 is TGTGCCACCGGGAGGGCGGGGGGTTACACAGATACGCAGTATTTT. Its translation: CATGRAGGYTDTQYF.

This rearrangement joins TRBV6-6 to TRBJ1-3; D is unclear. Trimming removed 2 bases from V and 0 bases from J, with 8 bases in between. There are 15 residues in the CDR3. Looked up from germline, CDR1 is MNHNY and CDR2 is SVGAGI (reference sequence). CDR3 residues: CASSYGHPSGNTIYF. The CDR3 DNA sequence: TGTGCCAGCAGTTACGGGCACCCCTCTGGAAACACCATATATTTT.

On this clonotype: The junction and the germline gene differ at one end; a read error may be behind it. This sequence joins TRBV9 and TRBJ1-2, with TRBD1 as a possible D gene (5 bases). Germline V gives CDR1 SGDLS, CDR2 YYNGEE. The CDR3 length is 16 residues. As DNA, the CDR3 is TGTGTCAGCAGCGTAGAGAGGGCCTCCGGGACCCATGGCTACACCTTC. It codes for CVSSVERASGTHGYTF.

This clonotype appeared a few times. Compared with germline, one end of the junction differs, possibly owing to a read error. This sequence joins TRBV7-7 and TRBJ1-4; the D is unclear. CDR1 and CDR2 (germline): SSHAT, FNYEAQ (reference sequence). CDR3 size: 15 residues. CDR3 sequence reads: CASSLTTDRNEKLFF. The CDR3 region has the DNA TGTGCTAGCAGCTTAACGACGGATCGAAATGAAAAACTGTTTTTT. The whole variable domain, remainder taken from reference TRBV7-7 and TRBJ1-4, is GAGVSQSPRYKVTKRGQDVTLRCDPISSHATLYWYQQALGQGPEFLTYFNYEAQPDKSGLPSDRFSAERPEGSISTLTIQRTEQRDSAMYRCASSLTTDRNEKLFFGSGTQLSVL.

Only a few counts were recorded for this clonotype. The chain couples TRBV4-3 to TRBJ2-3; 7 positions match TRBD2. Germline CDR1 LGHNA, CDR2 YSLEER. The CDR3 contains 16 residues. The ends lost 1 base at V and 4 bases at J; junction bases unmatched: 8. The CDR3 loop reads CASSQVPSGWADTQYF. CDR3 bases: TGCGCCAGCAGCCAAGTACCTAGCGGTTGGGCAGATACGCAGTATTTT.

This clonotype was counted ten times or more. The rearrangement joins TRBV5-6 to TRBJ2-5, with D unresolved. This CDR3 region has 14 residues. Germline V lookup: CDR1 SGHDT, CDR2 YYEEEE. Trimming cost V 2 bases and J 2 bases, with 10 bases left between them. The CDR3 loop reads CASSFLVVQETQYF. CDR3 nucleotide sequence: TGTGCCAGCAGCTTTCTGGTTGTTCAAGAGACCCAGTACTTC.

J is TRBJ2-3 and V is TRBV27, with D maybe TRBD1 (6 bases). CDR1 MNHEY and CDR2 SMNVEV come from the germline V gene (reference sequence). The V gene lost 6 bases and the J gene lost 2 bases, with 27 bases spanning the gap. This CDR3 contains 19 residues. Here the CDR3 reads CASSHKFSPGTRYTDTQYF. CDR3 DNA: TGTGCCAGCAGCCACAAATTTAGCCCCGGGACAAGATACACAGATACGCAGTATTTT.

This clonotype has only a few counts. The rearrangement uses TRBV20-1 and TRBJ2-5, with D possibly matching TRBD1 (5 bases). The germline V gene encodes CDR1 DFQATT and CDR2 SNEGSKA (reference sequence). The length of the CDR3 is 17 residues. V lost 0 bases and J lost 11, with 28 bases in between. The CDR3 region is CSARDGRKGFKGNEQYF. The CDR3 DNA reads TGCAGTGCTAGAGATGGAAGGAAGGGGTTTAAGGGCAATGAGCAGTACTTC.